The 28 T cell receptor beta chains presented below share a single source sample, sequenced in a study of Ad26.COV2.S vaccination and SARS-CoV-2 variants (dated by TCRdb to the early 2020s). The sample's treatment or condition label, decoded: around 19 received Ad26.COV2.S at low or high dose, single or two shots; roughly five received placebo; per-sample allocation not given. Repertoires of vaccine and placebo recipients were sequenced from samples taken on day 63 after the first injection. The method behind the library was the immunoSEQ multiplex PCR assay. Drawn from immuneACCESS, this table holds only the in-frame rearrangements with V and J called that TCRdb kept. Clones are partly lost; checked studies trace under half to an unresolved V gene and leave the rest unexplained. Counted in this sample were some 370,000 clones; around four fifths of them appeared once. Around 7% of the sample comes from the top ten.

Material: peripheral blood, obtained in a trial of Ad26.COV2.S vaccine versus placebo. These receptors were taken from a person between 18 and 65 years old who received the Ad26.COV2.S COVID-19 vaccine or a placebo.

The chain is built from TRBV2 and TRBJ2-7; no clear D gene. The V and J ends lost 6 bases and 6 bases respectively, with 12 bases between them. Germline values: CDR1 SNHLY, CDR2 FYNNEI. There are 12 residues in the CDR3. CDR3: CASSQEPGEQYF. The CDR3 coding sequence is TGTGCCAGCAGCCAGGAGCCAGGCGAGCAGTACTTC.

This clone appeared a few times. The chain uses TRBV27 and TRBJ1-2; 8 bases are shared with TRBD1. The CDR3 runs 14 residues. With 6 bases clipped from V and 6 bases from J, the junction kept 9 bases outside the gene matches. The germline CDR1 and CDR2 sequences are MNHEY and SMNVEV (reference sequence). The DNA of the CDR3 is TGTGCCAGCAGGCCAGGGGGCCGGGGGGATGGCTACACCTTC. Protein product: CASRPGGRGDGYTF.

This clone was seen a few times. V is TRBV28 and J is TRBJ1-1; D remains unclear. The CDR3 sequence is 13 residues long. Germline loops: CDR1 MDHEN, CDR2 SYDVKM. Trimming pared 3 bases from V and 0 bases from J, leaving 5 bases between. Here the CDR3 reads CASSFLMNTEAFF. The CDR3 DNA sequence: TGTGCCAGCAGTTTTCTCATGAACACTGAAGCTTTCTTT. The variable domain in full, completed from reference TRBV28 and TRBJ1-1, reads DVKVTQSSRYLVKRTGEKVFLECVQDMDHENMFWYRQDPGLGLRLIYFSYDVKMKEKGDIPEGYSVSREKKERFSLILESASTNQTSMYLCASSFLMNTEAFFGQGTRLTVV.

This clone showed up just a few times. V usage is TRBV4-2 and J usage is TRBJ2-3, with D perhaps TRBD2 (6 bases). Germline loops: CDR1 LGHNA, CDR2 YNFKEQ. Between the trimmed V and J ends, which lost 3 bases and 1 base, there was a span of 14 bases. The CDR3 has 16 residues. The CDR3 region has the DNA TGTGCCAGCAGCCAGCTGATCGGCGGGGGCACAGATACGCAGTATTTT. Amino acids: CASSQLIGGGTDTQYF.

The chain has TRBV3-1 (or the pseudogene TRBV3-2) and TRBJ1-2, with 7 bases that match TRBD1. The trim removed 4 bases at V and 4 bases at J, leaving 9 bases unmatched. The CDR3 covers 15 residues. Germline V lookup: CDR1 LGHDT, CDR2 YNNKEL (reference sequence). The CDR3 DNA is TGTGCCAGCAGCCGCCGAAGGGGACAGTCCTATGGCTACACCTTC. It encodes CASSRRRGQSYGYTF.

This rearrangement joins TRBV19 to TRBJ2-1, with a possible D match to TRBD2 (6 bases). V gave up 4 bases and J gave up 1 base, with 11 bases separating them. Germline V gene lookup returns CDR1 LNHDA and CDR2 SQIVND (reference sequence). The CDR3 runs 15 residues. The CDR3 DNA is TGTGCCAGTAGTAGGGACTCTCTTTCCTACAATGAGCAGTTCTTC. This encodes CASSRDSLSYNEQFF.

V is TRBV19 and J is TRBJ2-7; 13 bases agree with TRBD2. Germline lookup yields CDR1 LNHDA and CDR2 SQIVND (reference sequence). Trimming cost V 6 bases and J 5 bases; bases outside gene matches: 4. CDR3 size: 14 residues. The CDR3: CASSMGLAGNEQYF. DNA for the CDR3: TGTGCCAGTAGCATGGGACTAGCGGGAAACGAGCAGTACTTC.

The chain is built from TRBV7-2 and TRBJ2-1; weak D call: TRBD1 (5 bases). Deletions cut 3 bases from V and 9 bases from J, with 12 bases between. The length of the CDR3 is 13 residues. Germline lookup yields CDR1 SGHTA and CDR2 FQGNSA. CDR3 loop: CASSFQGVGEQFF. The CDR3 bases are TGTGCCAGCAGCTTCCAGGGCGTCGGTGAGCAGTTCTTC.

This chain joins TRBV5-4 and TRBJ2-7; D remains ambiguous. Germline V gene sequence: CDR1 SGHNT, CDR2 YYREEE (reference sequence). The CDR3 is 14 residues long. Trimming stripped 6 bases from V and 8 bases from J, with 21 bases between. The DNA for the CDR3 is TGTGCCAGCAATCAAAAGGGTTCCCCCCTCAAGCAGTACTTC. Protein: CASNQKGSPLKQYF.

The J gene is TRBJ1-2, the V gene TRBV7-2; no firm D call. Per the germline V gene, CDR1 is SGHTA and CDR2 is FQGNSA. V gave up 4 bases and J gave up 3 bases, with 12 bases separating them. There are 14 residues in the CDR3. CDR3 region: CASSSMSAYYGYTF. The DNA of the CDR3 is TGTGCCAGCAGCTCAATGTCAGCTTACTATGGCTACACCTTC.

V is TRBV27 and J is TRBJ2-1, with D tentatively TRBD1 (6 bases). V shed 4 bases and J shed 6 bases, with 13 bases lying between them. This CDR3 is built from 14 residues. Germline V CDR1 and CDR2: MNHEY, SMNVEV (reference sequence). CDR3 residues: CASSSLTRGNEQFF. The CDR3 coding sequence is TGTGCCAGCAGTTCGCTTACCAGGGGCAATGAGCAGTTCTTC.

This clone came up many times. CDR3 bases: TGTGCCAGCAGCGACAAAATTCAGTACTTC. It encodes CASSDKIQYF. This chain connects TRBV9 to TRBJ2-4; D is undetermined. Germline CDR1 and CDR2: SGDLS and YYNGEE. This CDR3 has 10 residues. Trimming shortened V by 3 bases and J by 10 bases, and 5 bases separated the two germline ends.

The rearrangement uses TRBV5-1 and TRBJ2-5; D not certain. The CDR3 contains 14 residues. CDR1 is SGHRS, CDR2 YFSETQ, per germline. With 0 bases removed from V and 3 bases from J, the gap between germline ends came to 9 bases. In nucleotides, the CDR3 is TGCGCCAGCAGCTTGGAGGCGGATGAAGAGACCCAGTACTTC. It codes for CASSLEADEETQYF.

V gene TRBV4-1 combines with J gene TRBJ2-7; TRBD2 agrees at 7 bases. V gave up 2 bases and J gave up 3 bases; unmatched junction bases: 4. CDR3 length: 14 amino acids. Germline loops: CDR1 MGHRA, CDR2 YSYEKL. The CDR3 region has the DNA TGCGCCAGCAGCCAAAGTGGGGGGGGCTACGAGCAGTACTTC. Its protein product is CASSQSGGGYEQYF.

The chain couples TRBV28 to TRBJ1-2; D gene uncertain. V was clipped by 5 bases and J by 2 bases, with 15 bases between them. The CDR3 has 15 residues. Germline V lookup: CDR1 MDHEN, CDR2 SYDVKM. CDR3 sequence reads: CASSLPGTGNYGYTF. The CDR3 DNA follows: TGTGCCAGCAGTCTCCCGGGTACGGGGAACTATGGCTACACCTTC.

This clone was seen a single time. This rearrangement joins TRBV6-5 to TRBJ2-3, with D perhaps matching TRBD1 (6 bases). The CDR3 has 12 amino acids. Germline values: CDR1 MNHEY, CDR2 SVGAGI. In DNA form, the CDR3 reads TGTGCATTGAAAGGGGGAACAGATACGCAGTATTTT. Protein product: CALKGGTDTQYF.

V usage is TRBV7-9 and J usage is TRBJ1-2; no clear D. The CDR3 consists of 13 residues. With 5 bases removed from V and 4 bases from J, the gap between germline ends came to 11 bases. Looked up from germline, CDR1 is SEHNR and CDR2 is FQNEAQ (reference sequence). CDR3 loop: CASSPHGRYGYTF. CDR3 coding DNA: TGTGCCAGCAGCCCCCACGGGCGCTATGGCTACACCTTC.

V and J are TRBV18 and TRBJ2-7, with no clear D. CDR1 and CDR2 from the germline V gene are KGHSH and LQKENI. CDR3 length: 12 amino acids. V was cut by 2 bases and J by 4 bases, with 6 bases left in between. The CDR3 nucleotides read TGTGCCAGCTCACCAAGGCGATACGAGCAGTACTTC. Its translation: CASSPRRYEQYF. Based on the CDR3 plus reference TRBV18 and TRBJ2-7, the full variable domain is NAGVMQNPRHLVRRRGQEARLRCSPMKGHSHVYWYRQLPEEGLKFMVYLQKENIIDESGMPKERFSAEFPKEGPSILRIQQVVRGDSAAYFCASSPRRYEQYFGPGTRLTVT.

The chain combines TRBV7-9 with TRBJ2-3; D call uncertain. CDR1 and CDR2 from the germline V gene are SEHNR and FQNEAQ (reference sequence). This CDR3 region has 15 residues. The germline V and J ends were trimmed by 2 bases and 0 bases, with 9 bases remaining between them. The CDR3 DNA reads TGTGCCAGCAGCTTACAAGGGAAAAGCACAGATACGCAGTATTTT. Its translation is CASSLQGKSTDTQYF.

About this clone: Since a far larger clone is one base different, this is likely a read error. Within the sample, other DNA sequences also encode this same CDR3. The chain joins TRBV11-2 to TRBJ2-7, with D maybe TRBD1 (5 bases). Germline CDR1 and CDR2: SGHAT and FQNNGV. V was shortened by 2 bases and J by 4 bases, with 6 bases between the two germline ends. This CDR3 has 12 amino acids. As DNA, the CDR3 is TGTGCCAGCAGCTTACAGGGTTACGAGCAGTACTTC. This translates into CASSLQGYEQYF.

The CDR3 DNA sequence: TGTGCCAGCGGCGATCTGGGAAACACCATATATTTT. This translates into CASGDLGNTIYF. V usage is TRBV12-3 or TRBV12-4 and J usage is TRBJ1-3; the D is unclear. CDR3 size: 12 residues. V was trimmed by 8 bases and J by 4 bases, leaving 9 bases between them.

The V and J genes are TRBV5-4 and TRBJ2-7; 16 positions match TRBD2. The CDR3 is made up of 15 amino acids. Germline V gives CDR1 SGHNT, CDR2 YYREEE (reference sequence). The V and J ends lost 4 bases and 7 bases, in that order; junction bases with no gene match: 5. CDR3 in DNA: TGTGCCAGCAGCCTGGGACTAGCGGGAGGGGGGGAGCAGTACTTC. Amino acids: CASSLGLAGGGEQYF.

The chain links TRBV18 to TRBJ2-2; the D gene could be TRBD1 or TRBD2 (5 bases each). This CDR3 spans 13 amino acids. Germline V gene sequence: CDR1 KGHSH, CDR2 LQKENI. The V and J ends lost 2 bases and 5 bases respectively, with 6 bases between them. This CDR3 is CASSPGGTGELFF. The CDR3 bases are TGTGCCAGCTCACCAGGGGGAACCGGGGAGCTGTTTTTT.

V and J are TRBV4-3 and TRBJ1-4; D is unresolved. The CDR3 length is 15 residues. The germline V and J ends were trimmed by 2 bases and 6 bases, with 13 bases remaining between them. The germline CDR1 and CDR2 sequences are LGHNA and YSLEER. The CDR3 nucleotides are TGCGCCAGCAGCCAACTTTACCGGGAGGATGAAAAACTGTTTTTT. Translating it yields CASSQLYREDEKLFF.

The chain combines TRBV19 with TRBJ1-2; 7 bases fit TRBD1. The ends lost 5 bases at V and 6 bases at J; junction bases unmatched: 12. Germline V gene sequence: CDR1 LNHDA, CDR2 SQIVND (reference sequence). The CDR3 extends over 15 amino acids. The CDR3 nucleotides read TGTGCCAGTAGTGTCCGGGACAGCCGCCGGGATGGCTACACCTTC. It codes for CASSVRDSRRDGYTF.

The J gene is TRBJ1-1, the V gene TRBV2; D unclear. V was clipped by 6 bases and J by 0 bases, with 11 bases between them. The CDR3 sequence is 14 residues long. Germline V gene lookup returns CDR1 SNHLY and CDR2 FYNNEI. CDR3: CASSRNGVNTEAFF. Here the CDR3 DNA reads TGTGCCAGCAGCCGTAACGGAGTGAACACTGAAGCTTTCTTT.

The J gene is TRBJ1-1, the V gene TRBV3-1 (or the pseudogene TRBV3-2); D is unresolved. V dropped 6 bases and J dropped 4 bases, with 18 bases sitting between them. The CDR3 consists of 15 residues. CDR1 LGHDT and CDR2 YNNKEL come from the germline V gene (reference sequence). The CDR3 nucleotides are TGTGCCAGCAGTCTAAAAACCGGGGTTAGCACTGAAGCTTTCTTT. Protein sequence: CASSLKTGVSTEAFF.

This chain links TRBV6-1 with TRBJ1-5; D may be TRBD1 (6 bases). The CDR3 totals 17 residues. V was pared by 4 bases and J by 0 bases, with 16 bases between. Per the germline V gene, CDR1 is MNHNS and CDR2 is SASEGT. The CDR3, as DNA: TGTGCCAGCAGTGTCCTATTCGGACAGCTTAGCAATCAGCCCCAGCATTTT. Amino acid sequence: CASSVLFGQLSNQPQHF.